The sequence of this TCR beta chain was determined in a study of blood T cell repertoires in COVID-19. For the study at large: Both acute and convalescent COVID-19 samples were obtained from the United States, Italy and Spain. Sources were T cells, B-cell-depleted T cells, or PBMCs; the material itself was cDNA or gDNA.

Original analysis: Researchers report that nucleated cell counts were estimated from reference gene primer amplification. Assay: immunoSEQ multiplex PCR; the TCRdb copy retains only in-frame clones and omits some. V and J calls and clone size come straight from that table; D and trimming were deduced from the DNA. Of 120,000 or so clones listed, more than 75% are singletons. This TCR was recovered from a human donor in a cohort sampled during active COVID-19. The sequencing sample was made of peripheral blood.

The CDR3 spells CASRGDRGSPFYGYTF. CDR3 DNA sequence: TGTGCCAGCAGGGGGGACAGGGGTTCCCCCTTCTATGGCTACACCTTC. This rearrangement joins TRBV14 to TRBJ1-2; 10 nucleotides line up with TRBD1. The CDR3 spans 16 residues. CDR1 SGHDN and CDR2 FVKESK come from the germline V gene. The V gene end was trimmed by 6 bases and the J gene end by 4 bases; junction bases not matched to a gene: 11.